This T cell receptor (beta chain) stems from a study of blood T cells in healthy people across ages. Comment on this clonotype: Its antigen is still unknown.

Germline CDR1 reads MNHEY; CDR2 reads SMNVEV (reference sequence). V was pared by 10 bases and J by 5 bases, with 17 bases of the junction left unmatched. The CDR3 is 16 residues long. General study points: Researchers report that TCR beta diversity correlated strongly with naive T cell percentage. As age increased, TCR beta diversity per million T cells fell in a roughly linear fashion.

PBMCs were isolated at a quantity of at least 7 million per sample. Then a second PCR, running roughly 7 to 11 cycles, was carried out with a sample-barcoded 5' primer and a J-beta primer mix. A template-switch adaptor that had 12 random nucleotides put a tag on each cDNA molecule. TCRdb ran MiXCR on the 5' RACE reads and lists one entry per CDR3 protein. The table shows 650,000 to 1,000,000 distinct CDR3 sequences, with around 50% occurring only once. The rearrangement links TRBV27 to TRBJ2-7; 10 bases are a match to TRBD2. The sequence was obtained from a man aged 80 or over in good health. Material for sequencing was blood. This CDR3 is CATWGASGRANHEQYF. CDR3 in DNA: TGTGCCACTTGGGGGGCTAGCGGGAGAGCTAATCACGAGCAGTACTTC.